This TCR beta chain originates from a study of response to subunit inactivated influenza vaccine (dated by TCRdb to 2016 to 2019). For context, the study as a whole: To follow how T cells responded to a trivalent subunit inactivated influenza vaccine, the researchers relied on deep quantitative profiling of the T cell receptor repertoire.

This specimen's time point label, per the study, means: 40 to 45 days after influenza vaccine administration. The method behind the library was RT-PCR. Sequencing was performed on an Illumina HiSeq 2500. Using fastp trimming at Q25 and MiXCR clonotype assembly, TCRdb reanalyzed the public sequencing data and kept in-frame beta chains. Here each entry gathers all rows of one CDR3 protein and keeps the most common genes and DNA. For this sample the table gives hundreds of thousands of distinct CDR3 sequences, of which 9.5% to 13% were detected only once. Jointly, the top ten make up less than 15% of the sample. The CDR3 numbers 16 residues from cysteine through phenylalanine. Left in the record is the CDR3 DNA by itself, 48 bases read in frame from the first base. After removal of 6 bases from V and 1 base from J, the junction retains 6 bases not matched to a gene. Reading the germline V gene gives CDR1 MNHNS and CDR2 SASEGT.

Results and caveats for the whole study, not just this receptor: It was suggested by the authors that each seasonal influenza vaccination may recruit only a limited number of new T cells.

This clonotype came up many times. Its specific antigen is unknown. Base qualities are not recorded, but no much larger clone differs from it by a single base. Sample: PBMCs from blood, taken 40 to 50 days after vaccination. This receptor was obtained from a man in his forties or fifties who received an inactivated influenza vaccine. Donor details come from another sample of the same person, matched by shared clones. Rearrangement joined TRBV6-1 to TRBJ2-4, with 10 bases aligning to TRBD1. The encoded CDR3 is CASSRDRGYAKNIQYF. The DNA sequence is given as TGTGCCAGCAGCCGGGACAGGGGTTATGCCAAAAACATTCAGTACTTC.